This TCR beta chain derives from a study of tumor and adjacent non-tumor tissue in lung cancer. Findings and caveats of the study: Significantly higher TCR diversity was found in tumor than normal lung.

TCRbeta libraries were built with three rounds of nested PCR, modified from ARM-PCR. One entry per CDR3 protein, called by TCRdb with MiXCR from the multiplex PCR reads. This table has around 50,000 distinct CDR3 sequences, less than 70% appearing once. About this clonotype itself: The antigen is unknown.

RNA was extracted from bulk tissue without any cell sorting. Distant lung tissue was collected more than 3 cm away from the tumor edge. The germline V gene has CDR1 LNHDA and CDR2 SQIVND (reference sequence). CDR3 length equals 15 residues. Trimming stripped 3 bases from V and 5 bases from J, with 16 bases between. This sequence originates from a woman aged 70-85 years with non-small cell lung cancer. The sequenced sample was distant non-tumor lung tissue. The rearrangement links TRBV19 to TRBJ2-5; perhaps TRBD1 as D (6 bases). This CDR3 is CASSISLYRVETQYF. CDR3 in DNA: TGTGCCAGTAGTATTTCCCTATACAGGGTTGAGACCCAGTACTTC. Combining the CDR3 with reference TRBV19 and TRBJ2-5 gives the whole variable domain DGGITQSPKYLFRKEGQNVTLSCEQNLNHDAMYWYRQDPGQGLRLIYYSQIVNDFQKGDIAEGYSVSREKKESFPLTVTSAQKNPTAFYLCASSISLYRVETQYFGPGTRLLVL.